The entry that follows covers one TCR beta chain sequence. This sample stems from a study of blood T cell repertoires in COVID-19. CDR1 PRHDT and CDR2 FYEKMQ come from the germline V gene (reference sequence). This CDR3 has 16 residues. V was pared by 5 bases and J by 0 bases, with 8 bases of the junction left unmatched. Profiled with immunoSEQ multiplex PCR; TCRdb holds only in-frame clones, not every one. This table holds a few hundred thousand clones, about 85% found once. This clonotype was sampled from a man aged 30 to 39 who had recovered from COVID-19. This chain connects TRBV13 to TRBJ2-3; 7 bases match TRBD2. The sequenced sample was peripheral blood. This CDR3 is CASSGGDLSSTDTQYF. The DNA for the CDR3 is TGTGCCAGCAGCGGGGGGGACTTATCTAGCACAGATACGCAGTATTTT.